These T cell receptor beta chains were read from a single sample in a study of T cells expressing NK-cell markers. TCRdb processed the 5' RACE reads again and assigns one entry to each CDR3 protein, with no DNA. The sample spans 350,000 to 400,000 distinct CDR3 sequences; the ten largest clones claim roughly 10%. The material sequenced was blood T cells: a sorted CD56 or NKG2C T cell subset, CD4+ or CD8+ T cells, or bulk PBMC T cells (not recorded which). Source of these receptors: a woman between 50 and 59 years old in good health. CDR3s include the opening cysteine and the closing phenylalanine or tryptophan.

>TRBJ2-7|TRBV27
CASSKTGTSGWEQYF
>TRBJ1-6|TRBV3-1
CASGQEINSPLHF
>TRBJ1-1|TRBV5-6
CASSPTAHFTEAFF
>TRBJ2-5|TRBV20-1
CSAGAGAQETQYF
>TRBJ2-6|TRBV24-1
CATSDGQGFAGANVLTF
>TRBJ1-6|TRBV27
CASRAMSLGNSPLHF
>TRBJ1-1|TRBV5-1
CASSFGSLESEAFF
>TRBJ1-5|TRBV7-3
CASRRRGNQPQHF
>TRBJ1-4|TRBV15
CATARGTNEKLFF
>TRBJ2-1|TRBV23-1
CASSHGQGLYNEQFF
>TRBJ2-7|TRBV12-3/TRBV12-4
CASSPPPASYEQYF
>TRBJ1-1|TRBV7-9
CASTRTENTEAFF
>TRBJ2-3|TRBV2
CASSRDRGSTDTQYF
>TRBJ2-7|TRBV5-6
CASSLPGLKAYEQYF
>TRBJ2-3|TRBV18
CASSPKSGLVKDTQYF
>TRBJ2-3|TRBV18
CASSPVGSGTTDTQYF
>TRBJ1-1|TRBV4-1
CASSQSRGQDTEAFF